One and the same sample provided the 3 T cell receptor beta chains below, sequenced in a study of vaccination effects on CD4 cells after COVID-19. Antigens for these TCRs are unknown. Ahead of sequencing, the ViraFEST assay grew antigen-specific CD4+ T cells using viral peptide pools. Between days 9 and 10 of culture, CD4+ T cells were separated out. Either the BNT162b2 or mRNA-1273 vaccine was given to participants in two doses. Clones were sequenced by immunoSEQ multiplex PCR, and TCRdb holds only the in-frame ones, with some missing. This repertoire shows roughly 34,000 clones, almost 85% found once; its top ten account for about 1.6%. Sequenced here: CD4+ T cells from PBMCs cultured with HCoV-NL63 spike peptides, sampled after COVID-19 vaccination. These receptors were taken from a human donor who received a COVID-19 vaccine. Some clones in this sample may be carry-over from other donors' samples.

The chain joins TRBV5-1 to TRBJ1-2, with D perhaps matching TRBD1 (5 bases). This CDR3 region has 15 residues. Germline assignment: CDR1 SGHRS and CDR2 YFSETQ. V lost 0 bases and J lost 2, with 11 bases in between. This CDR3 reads CASSLADNSNYGYTF. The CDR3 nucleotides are TGCGCCAGCAGCTTGGCGGACAATTCCAACTATGGCTACACCTTC.

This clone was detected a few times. CDR3 coding DNA: TGTGCCAGTAGTATCGGGTTGTACGAGCAGTACGTC. This translates into CASSIGLYEQYV. V and J are TRBV19 and TRBJ2-7; D not certain. The ends were cut back, 3 bases at V and 4 bases at J, with 7 bases in the middle. Per germline, CDR1 LNHDA and CDR2 SQIVND (reference sequence). The CDR3 spans 12 residues.

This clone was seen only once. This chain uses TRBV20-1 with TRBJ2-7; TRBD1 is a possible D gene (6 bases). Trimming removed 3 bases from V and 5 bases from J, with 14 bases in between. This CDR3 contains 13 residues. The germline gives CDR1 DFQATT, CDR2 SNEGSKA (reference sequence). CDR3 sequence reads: CSASQGIGDEQYV. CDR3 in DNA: TGCAGTGCTAGTCAGGGGATTGGTGACGAGCAGTACGTC.